This T cell receptor beta chain appears in the sequencing data of a study of T cells after yellow fever vaccination. TCR cDNA, made by 5'RACE template switching, carried an added universal primer site and UMIs. One entry per CDR3 protein, called by TCRdb with MiXCR from the 5' RACE reads. The sample includes more than 300,000 distinct CDR3 sequences, approximately 12% seen only once; the top ten take over 3%. V was pared by 6 bases and J by 6 bases, with 11 bases between. The CDR3 spans 13 residues. Germline assignment: CDR1 SGHTA and CDR2 FQGNSA. The specimen was CD4+ T cells sorted from PBMCs, collected 45 days after the yellow fever booster vaccination. J is TRBJ2-2 and V is TRBV7-2; D perhaps matches TRBD1 (6 bases). The receptor was isolated from a man between 18 and 29 years old who received the YFV17D yellow fever vaccine. CDR3 sequence: CASSWTVSGELFF. The CDR3, as DNA: TGTGCCAGCAGTTGGACAGTTTCCGGGGAGCTGTTTTTT. Together with reference TRBV7-2 and TRBJ2-2, the CDR3 gives the full variable domain: GAGVSQSPSNKVTEKGKDVELRCDPISGHTALYWYRQSLGQGLEFLIYFQGNSAPDKSGLPSDRFSAERTGGSVSTLTIQRTQQEDSAVYLCASSWTVSGELFFGEGSRLTVL.